This T cell receptor (beta chain) is from a study of T cell responses to AZD1222 COVID-19 vaccine (dated by TCRdb to about 2021). Looking at the study overall: Because spike-specific TCR depth and breadth did not differ between the two schedules, AZD1222 recipients who got a second dose at roughly 4 weeks were pooled with those who got a second dose at roughly 12 weeks. A total of over 230 trial participants underwent TCR sequencing, of whom about 200 had received two doses of AZD1222 and around 25 had received two doses of the MenACWY control vaccine. Trial participants were enrolled by age into 18-55, 56-69 and 70-plus year subgroups, with around 150, 28 and 57 TCR-sequenced participants respectively. Overall study results and their limits: In the small 56-69-year group, the increase in depth fell short of significance, most likely because of low power. Only a handful of AZD1222 recipients were SARS-CoV-2 seropositive at baseline, limiting conclusions about previously exposed vaccinees. Because no day 14 peak-response samples were available, repertoires were characterized only after the peak T cell response. Participants were mostly white British, with more females than males. The authors suggested clonal diversity may have been underestimated. CD4 TCRs associated with the vaccine covered the entire spike protein, and the dominant responses were in regions 160-218 and 743-854. After two AZD1222 doses, both the breadth and the depth of spike-specific TCRs were significantly higher than at day 0 and than in MenACWY recipients. Reportedly, almost half of the unique spike-specific TCRs recognized epitopes lying outside the regions that are mutated in the B.1.351 and B.1.1.7 variants.

This specimen's time point label, interpreted: baseline before first vaccination. The vaccinee samples were drawn from two UK trials, COV001 and COV002, one of which was a single-blind randomized controlled phase 2/3 trial testing AZD1222 (ChAdOx1 nCoV-19) in healthy adults. For TCRbeta chain sequencing, PBMC samples were collected from trial participants at day 0 and at day 28 after the second dose. As regards this clone: This clone's antigen is unknown. No much larger clonotype is one base removed from it; base qualities were not supplied.

The junction carries 5 bases between V and J, which are trimmed by 4 bases and 4 bases respectively. Including cysteine and phenylalanine, the CDR3 has 12 amino acids. CDR3 DNA only is kept here, 36 bases in frame from base 1. Via the germline V gene, CDR1 is SGDLS and CDR2 YYNGEE. The CDR3 regions of human TCRbeta chains were analyzed by immunosequencing. As for the authors' bioinformatics: Repertoire TCRs were matched against a reference library of SARS-CoV-2-specific TCRs generated with the MIRA antigen-specificity platform. Breadth was defined as the fraction of unique TCRs that were SARS-CoV-2-associated. Depth was defined as the fraction of total T cells that were SARS-CoV-2-associated. Using the MIRA data, every spike-specific TCR was mapped to the spike region that the TCR reacted to and assigned to either a CD4 or a CD8 class. Log10-transformed breadth and depth values were compared by one-way ANOVA with Sidak's multiple comparisons tests. The source is immuneACCESS, and TCRdb retained only in-frame sequences with V and J called. Part of the clones is not carried over; for the studies checked, unresolved V genes explain less than half of this, and the remainder is unexplained. V, J and clone size are taken as reported in that table, and D and trimming were inferred from the DNA itself. The sample table shows about 120,000 clones, and around 81% are seen once. Roughly 4.8% of the sample comes from the top ten.

The origin of this receptor is an adult in good health. The chain links TRBV9 with TRBJ1-4; no D gene call is confident. The sample in question was peripheral blood, obtained on day 0 of AZD1222 vaccination. The DNA sequence follows: TGTGCCAGCAGCCCCGATAATGAAAAACTGTTTTTT. This encodes CASSPDNEKLFF.